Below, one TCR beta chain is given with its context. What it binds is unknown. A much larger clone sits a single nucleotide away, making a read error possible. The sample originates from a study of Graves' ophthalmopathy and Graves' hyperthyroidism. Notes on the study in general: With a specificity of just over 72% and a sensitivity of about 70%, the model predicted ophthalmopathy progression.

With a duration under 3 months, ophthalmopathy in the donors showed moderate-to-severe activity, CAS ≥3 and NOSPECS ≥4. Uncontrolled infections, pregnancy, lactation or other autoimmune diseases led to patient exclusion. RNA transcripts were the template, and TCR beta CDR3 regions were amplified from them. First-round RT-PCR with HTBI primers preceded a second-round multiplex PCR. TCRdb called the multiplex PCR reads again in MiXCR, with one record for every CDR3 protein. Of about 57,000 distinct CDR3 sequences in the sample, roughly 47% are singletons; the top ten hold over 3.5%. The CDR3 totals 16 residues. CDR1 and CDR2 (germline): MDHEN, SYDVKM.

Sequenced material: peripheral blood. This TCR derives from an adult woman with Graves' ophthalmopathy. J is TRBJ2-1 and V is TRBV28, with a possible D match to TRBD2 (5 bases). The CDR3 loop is CASRPFSASSYNEQSF. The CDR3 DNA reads TGTGCCAGCAGACCGTTTAGCGCAAGCTCCTACAATGAGCAGTCCTTC. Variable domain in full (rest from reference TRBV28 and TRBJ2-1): DVKVTQSSRYLVKRTGEKVFLECVQDMDHENMFWYRQDPGLGLRLIYFSYDVKMKEKGDIPEGYSVSREKKERFSLILESASTNQTSMYLCASRPFSASSYNEQSFGPGTRLTVL.